This T cell receptor (beta chain) was identified during a study of identical twins. This clonotype was counted a few times. The germline V gene has CDR1 SGHAT and CDR2 FQNNGV. The CDR3 sequence is 16 residues long. Trimming took 5 bases from V and 0 from J, leaving 14 bases between them. TCRdb passed the 5' RACE reads through MiXCR, listing each CDR3 protein once. This table has 1.5 million to 2 million distinct CDR3 sequences, less than 35% appearing once. The TCR was taken from a newborn girl in good health. The chain recombines TRBV11-2 with TRBJ2-4; D gene unclear. The specimen sequenced was cord blood. The CDR3 loop is CASSPGRPLAKNIQYF. The CDR3 bases are TGTGCCAGCAGCCCCGGCAGGCCCCTAGCCAAAAACATTCAGTACTTC.